This TCR beta chain was documented in a study of cytomegalovirus exposure and HLA in healthy donors. Germline V lookup: CDR1 MGHRA, CDR2 YSYEKL. The length of the CDR3 is 15 residues. Unmatched junction bases numbered 10, after V lost 2 bases and J lost 6 bases. It was with 60 Vbeta and 13 Jbeta primers that the PCR ran. TCRdb's table, derived via immunoSEQ multiplex PCR, lists solely in-frame clones and lacks some. The sample has over 150,000 clones, about four fifths seen once. The receptor was isolated from a male donor in good health and CMV-seropositive. The sample was PBMCs. V is TRBV4-1 and J is TRBJ2-7, with 7 bases that match TRBD1. The CDR3 nucleotides are TGCGCCAGCAGCCAACCGACAGGGCCTCTTCCCGAGCAGTACTTC. Translated: CASSQPTGPLPEQYF.